These T cell receptor beta chains were read from a single sample in a study of cytomegalovirus exposure and HLA in healthy donors. Here immunoSEQ multiplex PCR was the method, and the copy in TCRdb shows in-frame clones only, minus some. The repertoire consists of roughly 150,000 clones, with around 90% occurring once and the leading ten covering 3.3%. The sequenced sample was PBMCs. Receptors were obtained from a woman aged 18-29 years in good health and CMV-seropositive. The CDR3 runs from the conserved cysteine through the conserved F or W. The D gene is left open where the match is weak. Clone sizes are given selectively: once, few, many, or a class where the clone is expanded.

abundance,j_gene,v_gene,d_gene,CDR3nt,CDR3aa
NA,TRBJ2-1,TRBV18,TRBD2,TGTGCCAGCTCACCACCACAGGGACTAGCGGGATTCAGCTCCTACAATGAGCAGTTCTTC,CASSPPQGLAGFSSYNEQFF
NA,TRBJ2-7,TRBV6-1,NA,TGTGCCAGCAGTGAAATGGTAACAGGAGGGTCTTACGAGCAGTACTTC,CASSEMVTGGSYEQYF
NA,TRBJ2-1,TRBV5-1,TRBD2,TGCGCCAGCAGGGAGAGCGGGGGTGGTGGGAATGAGCAGTTCTTC,CASRESGGGGNEQFF
NA,TRBJ1-2,TRBV7-8,NA,TGTGCCAGCAGCCCCGGGACTGCATCAAACTATGGCTACACCTTC,CASSPGTASNYGYTF
NA,TRBJ2-6,TRBV7-3,TRBD1,TGTGCCAGCAGCCCACACGCGGGACAGGGTAACTTTGGGGCCAACGTCCTGACTTTC,CASSPHAGQGNFGANVLTF
NA,TRBJ2-7,TRBV7-2,NA,TGTGCCAGCAGCTTAGTGGAGGCAACTACCTACGAGCAGTACTTC,CASSLVEATTYEQYF
NA,TRBJ1-3,TRBV6-5,NA,TGTGCCAGCAGCCCCGGGACAAATGGAAACACCATATATTTT,CASSPGTNGNTIYF
NA,TRBJ2-2,TRBV7-9,NA,TGTGCCAGCAGCTTGCCCCAGGGCAGGGGAAAAACCGGGGAGCTGTTTTTT,CASSLPQGRGKTGELFF
NA,TRBJ2-7,TRBV18,TRBD2,TGTGCCAGCTCACCAGGAGGCCAGCGGGGATCCTACGAGCAGTACTTC,CASSPGGQRGSYEQYF
NA,TRBJ1-5,TRBV7-8,NA,TGTGCCAGCAGCTCTCGAAGCAGGGACAATCAGCCCCAGCATTTT,CASSSRSRDNQPQHF
NA,TRBJ2-7,TRBV14,NA,TGTGCCAGCAGCCAAGGGGAACAGGGTGTCGGCGAGCAGTACTTC,CASSQGEQGVGEQYF
NA,TRBJ1-1,TRBV30,NA,TGTGCCTCAGAAGGGGGCACTGAAGCTTTCTTT,CASEGGTEAFF
NA,TRBJ2-7,TRBV7-6,NA,TGTGCCAGCAGCGCCCAGGGGGGATATAGCTACGAGCAGTACTTC,CASSAQGGYSYEQYF
NA,TRBJ2-1,TRBV9,TRBD2,TGTGCCAGCAGCGTAGTGGCGGGAGCGGGGTCGGATGAGCAGTTCTTC,CASSVVAGAGSDEQFF
NA,TRBJ2-1,TRBV9,TRBD2,TGTGCCAGCAGCGTCCTTAGCGGGAGCCTAAGTAATGAGCAGTTCTTC,CASSVLSGSLSNEQFF
once,TRBJ2-5,TRBV6-1,TRBD2,TGTGCCAGCAGTAGCAGCGGGAGGTGGGAGACCCAGTACTTC,CASSSSGRWETQYF
NA,TRBJ2-3,TRBV28,TRBD2,TGTGCCAGCAGGCCACCCGGCCGAGCGGGAGGGCCGGATACGCAGTATTTT,CASRPPGRAGGPDTQYF
NA,TRBJ1-1,TRBV5-6,TRBD1,TGTGCCAGCAGCCCCGGACAGGGTGAAGCTTTCTTT,CASSPGQGEAFF
NA,TRBJ2-7,TRBV2,NA,TGTGCCAGCAGTGGTGGAGGATTCTACGAGCAGTACTTC,CASSGGGFYEQYF
few,TRBJ1-5,TRBV7-2,TRBD1,TGTGCCAGCAGCCAGGGGACAGGGACGAATCAGCCCCAGCATTTT,CASSQGTGTNQPQHF
NA,TRBJ2-3,TRBV2,NA,TGTGCCAGCAGACCACGGGAACTCACAGATACGCAGTATTTT,CASRPRELTDTQYF
NA,TRBJ2-4,TRBV29-1,NA,TGCAGCGCAGGACAGCGATCCAAAAACATTCAGTACTTC,CSAGQRSKNIQYF
NA,TRBJ2-3,TRBV30,NA,TGTGCCTGGAGGGCCCCGGGTGCGGGACGAAGCACAGATACGCAGTATTTT,CAWRAPGAGRSTDTQYF
NA,TRBJ2-3,TRBV9,TRBD2,TGTGCCAGCAGCGGATCAGCGGGAGGGCAAGATACGCAGTATTTT,CASSGSAGGQDTQYF
NA,TRBJ2-1,TRBV9,TRBD2,TGTGCCAGCAGCAAGACTAGCGGGACACTTGAGCAGTTCTTC,CASSKTSGTLEQFF
NA,TRBJ1-1,TRBV6-6,NA,TGTGCCAGCAGTTCTGGCCTGAACACTGAAGCTTTCTTT,CASSSGLNTEAFF
NA,TRBJ1-4,TRBV5-1,TRBD1,TGCGCCAGCAGCTTTACAGGGGTGGATAATGAAAAACTGTTTTTT,CASSFTGVDNEKLFF
NA,TRBJ1-2,TRBV7-9,TRBD1,TGTGCCAGCACCTCAGGGGGCTATGGCTACACCTTC,CASTSGGYGYTF